These T cell receptor beta chains were read from a single sample in a study of blood T cell repertoires in COVID-19. Libraries were prepared by immunoSEQ multiplex PCR; TCRdb keeps only in-frame clonotypes and omits some of them. The table lists over 45,000 clones, 70% to 80% of them singletons. The sequenced sample consisted of peripheral blood. These receptor sequences come from a man between 45 and 60 years old with active or convalescent COVID-19. The CDR3 runs from the conserved cysteine through the conserved F or W. The D gene is left open where the match is weak. The listing skips clone size in some rows; elsewhere it reads once, few, many or a size class.

j_call v_call clone_size cdr3_length d_call cdr3_aa cdr3_nt
TRBJ1-1 TRBV15 once 15 . CATSRTDMENTEAFF TGTGCCACCAGCAGGACGGACATGGAGAACACTGAAGCTTTCTTT
TRBJ1-6 TRBV10-3 . 15 TRBD1 CATRDKGQGDSPLHF TGTGCCACCCGGGACAAAGGACAGGGGGATTCACCCCTCCACTTT
TRBJ2-2 TRBV7-3 . 14 . CASSLSRGSGELFF TGTGCCAGCAGCTTATCCAGGGGCAGCGGGGAGCTGTTTTTT
TRBJ1-2 TRBV19 . 15 . CASSEMRPGNYGYTF TGTGCCAGTAGTGAGATGCGGCCCGGGAACTATGGCTACACCTTC
TRBJ2-2 TRBV10-2 once 16 . CASSELGGLNTGELFF TGCGCCAGCAGTGAGTTGGGGGGGCTTAACACCGGGGAGCTGTTTTTT
TRBJ2-3 TRBV27 few 15 TRBD2 CASSTQREGTDTQYF TGTGCCAGCAGTACCCAGCGGGAGGGCACAGATACGCAGTATTTT
TRBJ1-5 TRBV18 few 14 . CASSPFTGNQPQHF TGTGCCAGCTCACCATTTACAGGGAATCAGCCCCAGCATTTT
TRBJ1-2 TRBV11-2 . 11 . CASSSFSGYTF TGTGCCAGCAGTTCATTTAGTGGCTACACCTTC
TRBJ2-3 TRBV6-5 . 14 TRBD2 CASSLGLAGDTQYF TGTGCCAGCAGTCTTGGACTAGCGGGAGATACGCAGTATTTT
TRBJ1-1 TRBV19 . 15 TRBD1 CASSTRTGVNTEAFF TGTGCCAGTAGTACCCGTACAGGGGTGAACACTGAAGCTTTCTTT
TRBJ2-3 TRBV9 . 12 TRBD2 CASSAGGYTQYF TGTGCCAGCAGCGCCGGGGGGTATACGCAGTATTTT
TRBJ2-7 TRBV27 few 14 . CASRLRTSPYEQYF TGTGCCAGCAGACTACGGACATCTCCCTACGAGCAGTACTTC
TRBJ2-3 TRBV5-6 . 17 TRBD2 CASSSLLAGGPEDTQYF TGTGCCAGCAGCTCCTTACTAGCGGGGGGGCCGGAAGATACGCAGTATTTT
TRBJ2-2 TRBV6-5 few 14 TRBD2 CASNTGGRPGELFF TGTGCCAGCAATACGGGGGGGCGGCCCGGGGAGCTGTTTTTT
TRBJ1-4 TRBV5-1 . 15 TRBD1 CASSPSGTGNEKLFF TGCGCCAGCAGCCCATCCGGGACAGGAAATGAAAAACTGTTTTTT
TRBJ1-5 TRBV6-5 . 15 TRBD1 CASSRDRVSNQPQHF TGTGCCAGCAGTCGGGACAGGGTTAGCAATCAGCCCCAGCATTTT